Following are 13 T cell receptor beta chains from one sample sequenced in a study of identical twins. TCRdb reanalysed the 5' RACE reads using MiXCR and keeps one entry per CDR3 protein. The sample comprises some 250,000 distinct CDR3 sequences, over 5.5% of which are singletons, and 13% to 15% rests with the top ten. The same sample was also used in a study of T cells expressing NK-cell markers.

The specimen sequenced was CD8+ T cells sorted from blood. The receptors were sampled from a woman under 30 in good health.

This clonotype has more than one count but fewer than ten. No DNA is shown, since the ends of the CDR3 on it are uncertain; the CDR3 is the one TCRdb lists. This chain joins TRBV7-2 and TRBJ2-3; the listed D gene, TRBD1, was not tested against the DNA. Germline V gives CDR1 SGHTA, CDR2 FQGNSA. Inclusive of both ends, the CDR3 amounts to 18 amino acids. The CDR3 protein is CASSLAQPTGFFGDTQYF.

This clonotype occurred a few times. The chain combines TRBV12-5 with TRBJ2-1, with D hard to call. The CDR3 has 14 residues. The V gene's germline CDR1 is LGHNT and CDR2 FRNRAP. The V end lost 7 bases, the J end lost 0 bases, and 10 bases lay between the germline ends. This CDR3 reads CASDGGTSYNEQFF. CDR3 nucleotides: TGTGCTAGTGACGGCGGAACCTCCTACAATGAGCAGTTCTTC.

The chain recombines TRBV6-5 with TRBJ2-7; D perhaps matches TRBD2 (5 bases). Germline-derived CDR1 and CDR2 are MNHEY and SVGAGI. V dropped 2 bases and J dropped 5 bases, with 13 bases sitting between them. The CDR3 covers 14 residues. The CDR3 spells CASSYDSGRDEQYF. In nucleotides, the CDR3 is TGTGCCAGCAGTTACGATTCGGGAAGAGACGAGCAGTACTTC.

This clonotype occurred a few times. This chain's CDR3 is CASSQLRGSYEQYF. The CDR3 DNA is TGCGCCAGCAGCCAACTTAGGGGAAGCTACGAGCAGTACTTC. The chain is built from TRBV4-1 and TRBJ2-7; a weak D match, TRBD1 (5 bases). There are 14 residues in the CDR3. V lost 2 bases to trimming and J lost 3 bases, with 11 bases between them. Germline V gene lookup returns CDR1 MGHRA and CDR2 YSYEKL.

There are a few counts of this clonotype. This rearrangement joins TRBV7-3 to TRBJ2-3; D not certain. Looked up from germline, CDR1 is SGHTA and CDR2 is FQGTGA. The CDR3 spans 14 residues. V lost 5 bases and J lost 9, with 18 bases in between. CDR3 loop: CASSPLGPPETQYF. In nucleotides, the CDR3 is TGTGCCAGCAGCCCCCTTGGCCCCCCGGAGACGCAGTATTTT.

The gene calls are TRBV11-2 and TRBJ2-7; unclear D gene. Germline V CDR1 and CDR2: SGHAT, FQNNGV. Trimming removed 2 bases at V and 6 bases at J, with 5 bases between. This CDR3 comprises 11 residues. CDR3 nucleotides: TGTGCCAGCAGCTTATCCCTCGAGCAGTACTTC. Residues: CASSLSLEQYF.

The chain has TRBV9 and TRBJ2-3; a possible D gene is TRBD2 (6 bases). From germline, CDR1 is SGDLS and CDR2 YYNGEE. The CDR3 runs 16 residues. V lost 0 bases and J lost 2, with 13 bases in between. The DNA for the CDR3 is TGTGCCAGCAGCGTAGAGGAGGGAGATCTCACAGATACGCAGTATTTT. The encoded protein is CASSVEEGDLTDTQYF.

This clonotype was found a few times. The chain uses TRBV9 and TRBJ2-3; 9 nucleotides match TRBD2. The CDR3 sequence is 17 residues long. Germline V gene data show CDR1 as SGDLS and CDR2 as YYNGEE. The J segment lost 4 bases and the V segment lost 4 bases, leaving 13 bases of the junction unmatched. The chain's CDR3 is CASSNVERGDSSDTQYF. As DNA, the CDR3 is TGTGCCAGCAGCAACGTAGAGCGGGGGGATTCTTCAGATACGCAGTATTTT.

J is TRBJ2-7 and V is TRBV27, with 9 bases that match TRBD2. The CDR3 has 14 residues. V gave up 4 bases and J gave up 4 bases; unmatched junction bases: 5. From germline, CDR1 is MNHEY and CDR2 SMNVEV (reference sequence). In DNA form, the CDR3 reads TGTGCCAGCAGTTGGGCTAGCGGGGTTTACGAGCAGTACTTC. Translating gives CASSWASGVYEQYF.

Note on this clonotype: A read error may be the cause here, since a much bigger clone is one base away. The CDR3 reads CASSLEEREEYEQYF. The CDR3 DNA follows: TGTGCCAGCAGCTTAGAGGAGCGGGAGGAGTACGAGCAGTACTTC. J is TRBJ2-7 and V is TRBV7-6; 9 nucleotides agree with TRBD2. The CDR3 is made up of 15 amino acids. The V segment lost 1 base and the J segment 4 bases; nucleotides outside the gene matches: 5. Germline CDR1 and CDR2: SGHVS and FNYEAQ.

This clonotype was seen ten or more times. The chain couples TRBV11-2 to TRBJ1-1; 8 bases fit TRBD1. Germline-derived CDR1 and CDR2 are SGHAT and FQNNGV. V shed 0 bases and J 2 bases; nucleotides not matched to a gene: 2. The CDR3 totals 15 residues. The CDR3 DNA is TGTGCCAGCAGCTTAGACCCAGGGGGCAACACTGAAGCTTTCTTT. Encoded protein: CASSLDPGGNTEAFF. Looking up the rest from reference TRBV11-2 and TRBJ1-1 gives the full variable domain: EAGVAQSPRYKIIEKRQSVAFWCNPISGHATLYWYQQILGQGPKLLIQFQNNGVVDDSQLPKDRFSAERLKGVDSTLKIQPAKLEDSAVYLCASSLDPGGNTEAFFGQGTRLTVV.

This clonotype was detected many times. The chain combines TRBV9 with TRBJ1-1; no clear D. This CDR3 comprises 13 residues. From germline, CDR1 is SGDLS and CDR2 YYNGEE. With 5 bases removed from V and 1 base from J, the gap between germline ends came to 9 bases. The CDR3 DNA sequence: TGTGCCAGCAGGGGAGACGGGAACACTGAAGCTTTCTTT. Translated, it gives CASRGDGNTEAFF.

The chain links TRBV12-5 to TRBJ2-7, with TRBD2 matching over 11 bases. Trimming removed 0 bases from V and 5 bases from J; junction bases left unmatched: 3. The CDR3 spans 15 residues. The V gene's germline CDR1 is LGHNT and CDR2 FRNRAP. The CDR3 loop reads CASGLVKGLADEQYF. CDR3 nucleotides: TGTGCTAGTGGTTTGGTAAAGGGACTAGCGGACGAGCAGTACTTC.